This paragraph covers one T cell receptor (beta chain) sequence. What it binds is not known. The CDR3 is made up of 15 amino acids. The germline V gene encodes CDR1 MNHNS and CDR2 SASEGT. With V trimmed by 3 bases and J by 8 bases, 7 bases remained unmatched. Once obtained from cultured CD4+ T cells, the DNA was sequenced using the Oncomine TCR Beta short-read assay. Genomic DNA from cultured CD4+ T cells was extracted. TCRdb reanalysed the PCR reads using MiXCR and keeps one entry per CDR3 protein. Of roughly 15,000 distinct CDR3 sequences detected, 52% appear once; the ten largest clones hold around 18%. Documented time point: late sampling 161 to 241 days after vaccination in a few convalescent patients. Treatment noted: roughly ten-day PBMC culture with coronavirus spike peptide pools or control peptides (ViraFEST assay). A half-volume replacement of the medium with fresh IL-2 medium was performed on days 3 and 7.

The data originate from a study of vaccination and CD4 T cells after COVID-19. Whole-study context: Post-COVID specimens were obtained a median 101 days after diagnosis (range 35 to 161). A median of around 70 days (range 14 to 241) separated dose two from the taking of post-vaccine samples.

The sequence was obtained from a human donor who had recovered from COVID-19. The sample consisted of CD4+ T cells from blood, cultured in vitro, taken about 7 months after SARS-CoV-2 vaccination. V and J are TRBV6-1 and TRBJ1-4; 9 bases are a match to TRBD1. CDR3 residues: CASSDRTGALEKLFF. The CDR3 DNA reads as TGTGCCAGCAGTGACCGGACAGGGGCTTTGGAAAAACTGTTTTTT.